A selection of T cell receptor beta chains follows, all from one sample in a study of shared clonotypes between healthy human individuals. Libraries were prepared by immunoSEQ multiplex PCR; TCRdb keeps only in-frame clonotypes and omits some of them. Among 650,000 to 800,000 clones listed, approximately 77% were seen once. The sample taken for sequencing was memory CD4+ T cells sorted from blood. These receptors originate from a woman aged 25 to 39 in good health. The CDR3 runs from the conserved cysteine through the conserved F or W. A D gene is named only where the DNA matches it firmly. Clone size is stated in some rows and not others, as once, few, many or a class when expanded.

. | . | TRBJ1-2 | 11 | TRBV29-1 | CSVARGGEATF | TGCAGCGTTGCACGTGGTGGGGAAGCCACCTTC
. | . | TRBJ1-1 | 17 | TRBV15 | CATSRDSGTPDNTEAFF | TGTGCCACCAGCAGAGATAGCGGGACCCCGGATAACACTGAAGCTTTCTTT
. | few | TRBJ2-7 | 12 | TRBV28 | CASTPRRDRWYF | TGTGCCAGCACCCCAAGGAGGGACAGATGGTACTTC
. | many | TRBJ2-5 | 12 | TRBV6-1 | CASRGESETQYF | TGTGCCAGCAGGGGGGAATCGGAGACCCAGTACTTC
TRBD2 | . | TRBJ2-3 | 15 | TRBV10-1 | CASRRRRESSDTQYF | TGCGCCAGCAGGAGACGGCGGGAGTCGTCAGATACGCAGTATTTT
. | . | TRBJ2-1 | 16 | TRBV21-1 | CASSTMGQVRNNEQFF | TGTGCCAGCAGCACAATGGGACAGGTCCGCAACAATGAGCAGTTCTTC
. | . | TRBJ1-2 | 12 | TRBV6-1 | CASGPVTGSYTF | TGTGCCAGCGGACCGGTAACAGGGAGCTACACCTTC
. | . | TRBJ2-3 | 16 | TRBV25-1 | CASSESQGNLRDTQYF | TGTGCCAGCAGTGAATCCCAGGGGAACCTACGAGATACGCAGTATTTT
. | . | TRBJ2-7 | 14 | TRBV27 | CASSLGKDSYEQYF | TGTGCCAGCAGTCTGGGGAAGGATTCCTACGAGCAGTACTTC
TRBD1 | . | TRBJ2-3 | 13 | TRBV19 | CASRGTGTDTQYF | TGTGCCAGTAGAGGGACAGGGACAGATACGCAGTATTTT
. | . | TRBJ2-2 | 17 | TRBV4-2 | CASSQDLYGRGTGELFF | TGTGCCAGCAGCCAAGATCTTTATGGCAGGGGCACCGGGGAGCTGTTTTTT
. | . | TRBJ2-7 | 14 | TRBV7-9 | CASSLAVARGEQYF | TGTGCCAGCAGCTTAGCGGTAGCCCGGGGCGAGCAGTACTTC
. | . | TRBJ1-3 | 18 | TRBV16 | CASSQSMSSPSPGNTIYF | TGTGCCAGCAGCCAATCGATGTCCTCCCCGAGCCCTGGAAACACCATATATTTT
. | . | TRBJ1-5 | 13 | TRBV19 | CASSDQRNQPQHF | TGTGCCAGTTCGGATCAGAGAAACCAGCCCCAGCATTTT
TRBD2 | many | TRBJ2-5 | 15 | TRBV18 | CASSPGGSKGETQYF | TGTGCCAGCTCACCAGGCGGGAGTAAGGGAGAGACCCAGTACTTC
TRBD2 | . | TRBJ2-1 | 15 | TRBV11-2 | CASSSLAGIYNEQFF | TGTGCCAGCAGCTCCTTAGCGGGAATCTACAATGAGCAGTTCTTC
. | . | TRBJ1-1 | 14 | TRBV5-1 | CASRPTGQADEAFF | TGCGCCAGCAGGCCGACGGGACAAGCGGATGAAGCTTTCTTT
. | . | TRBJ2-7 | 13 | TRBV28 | CASSLSSLGVQYF | TGTGCCAGCAGTTTATCCTCACTAGGGGTGCAGTACTTC
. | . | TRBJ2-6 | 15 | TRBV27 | CASSLINSGANVLTF | TGTGCCAGCAGTTTGATCAACTCTGGGGCCAACGTCCTGACTTTC
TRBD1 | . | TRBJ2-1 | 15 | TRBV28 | CASRSGGEGTNEQFF | TGTGCCAGCAGATCAGGGGGCGAAGGTACCAATGAGCAGTTCTTC
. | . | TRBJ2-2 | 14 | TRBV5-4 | CASSLEGAAGELFF | TGTGCCAGCAGCTTGGAGGGAGCGGCCGGGGAGCTGTTTTTT
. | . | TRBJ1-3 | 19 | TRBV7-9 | CASSLYRRGLILFGNTIYF | TGTGCCAGCAGCTTATATAGGCGGGGTCTTATTCTTTTTGGAAACACCATATATTTT
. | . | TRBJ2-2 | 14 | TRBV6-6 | CASRTDANTGELFF | TGTGCCAGCCGGACGGACGCGAACACCGGGGAGCTGTTTTTT
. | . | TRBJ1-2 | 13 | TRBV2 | CASSESGFYGYTF | TGTGCCAGCAGTGAATCAGGGTTCTATGGCTACACCTTC
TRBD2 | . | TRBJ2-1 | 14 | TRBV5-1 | CASTLAGGFNEQFF | TGCGCCAGCACCCTAGCGGGAGGGTTCAATGAGCAGTTCTTC
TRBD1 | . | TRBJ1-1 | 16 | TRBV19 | CASIRQGTSRNTEAFF | TGTGCCAGTATCAGACAGGGTACTTCCCGGAACACTGAAGCTTTCTTT
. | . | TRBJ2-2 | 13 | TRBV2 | CASKHREPGELFF | TGTGCCAGCAAACACAGGGAACCCGGGGAGCTGTTTTTT
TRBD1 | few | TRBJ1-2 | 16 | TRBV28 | CASSSPGGPLGYGYTF | TGTGCCAGCAGTTCGCCAGGGGGGCCGTTGGGCTATGGCTACACCTTC
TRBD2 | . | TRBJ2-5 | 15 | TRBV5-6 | CASSLGGRAVETQYF | TGTGCCAGCAGCTTGGGGGGGAGGGCCGTGGAGACCCAGTACTTC
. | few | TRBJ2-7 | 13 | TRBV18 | CASSPRGLDEQYF | TGTGCCAGCTCACCACGGGGGCTCGACGAGCAGTACTTC
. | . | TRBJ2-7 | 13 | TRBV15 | CATSRDGAYEQYF | TGTGCCACCAGCAGAGACGGGGCCTACGAGCAGTACTTC
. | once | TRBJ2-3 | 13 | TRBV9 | CASSVASTDTQYF | TGTGCCAGCAGCGTAGCCAGCACAGATACGCAGTATTTT
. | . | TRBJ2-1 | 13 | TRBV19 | CASSIDHYNEQFF | TGTGCCAGTAGTATTGACCATTACAATGAGCAGTTCTTC
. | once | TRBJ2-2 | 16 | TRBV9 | CASSIEAEIYTGELFF | TGTGCCAGCAGCATTGAAGCTGAGATTTACACCGGGGAGCTGTTTTTT
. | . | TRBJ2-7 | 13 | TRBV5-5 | CASSLGSTYEQYF | TGTGCCAGCAGCTTGGGGTCCACCTACGAGCAGTACTTC
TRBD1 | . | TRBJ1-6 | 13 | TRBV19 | CATKDRDNSPLHF | TGTGCCACCAAGGACAGGGATAATTCACCCCTCCACTTT
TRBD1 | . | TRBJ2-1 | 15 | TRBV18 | CASSSGQGVLNEQFF | TGTGCCAGCTCGTCGGGACAGGGGGTCTTGAATGAGCAGTTCTTC
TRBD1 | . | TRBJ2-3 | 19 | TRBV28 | CASSALRQGAKQGTDTQYF | TGTGCCAGCAGTGCCCTCCGACAGGGGGCGAAACAAGGTACAGATACGCAGTATTTT
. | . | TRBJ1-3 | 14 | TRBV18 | CASSPWGDGNTIYF | TGTGCCAGCTCACCATGGGGGGACGGAAACACCATATATTTT
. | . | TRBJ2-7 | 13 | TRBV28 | CASSFQGSYEQYF | TGTGCCAGCAGTTTTCAGGGGTCCTACGAGCAGTACTTC
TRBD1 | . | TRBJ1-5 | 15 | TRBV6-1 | CARDRGGFGNQPQHF | TGTGCCAGAGACAGGGGGGGATTTGGCAATCAGCCCCAGCATTTT
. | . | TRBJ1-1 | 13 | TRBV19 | CASRPSTLAEAFF | TGTGCCAGTAGGCCCTCAACGCTCGCTGAAGCTTTCTTT
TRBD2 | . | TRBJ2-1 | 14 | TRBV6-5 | CASTSAGGYTEQFF | TGTGCCAGCACCTCGGCGGGAGGGTACACTGAGCAGTTCTTC
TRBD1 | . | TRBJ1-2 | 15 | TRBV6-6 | CASNNRDRGNYGYTF | TGTGCCAGCAATAACCGGGACAGGGGTAACTATGGCTACACCTTC
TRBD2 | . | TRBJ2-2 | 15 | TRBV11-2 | CASSSASGNTGELFF | TGTGCCAGCAGCTCCGCTAGCGGGAACACCGGGGAGCTGTTTTTT